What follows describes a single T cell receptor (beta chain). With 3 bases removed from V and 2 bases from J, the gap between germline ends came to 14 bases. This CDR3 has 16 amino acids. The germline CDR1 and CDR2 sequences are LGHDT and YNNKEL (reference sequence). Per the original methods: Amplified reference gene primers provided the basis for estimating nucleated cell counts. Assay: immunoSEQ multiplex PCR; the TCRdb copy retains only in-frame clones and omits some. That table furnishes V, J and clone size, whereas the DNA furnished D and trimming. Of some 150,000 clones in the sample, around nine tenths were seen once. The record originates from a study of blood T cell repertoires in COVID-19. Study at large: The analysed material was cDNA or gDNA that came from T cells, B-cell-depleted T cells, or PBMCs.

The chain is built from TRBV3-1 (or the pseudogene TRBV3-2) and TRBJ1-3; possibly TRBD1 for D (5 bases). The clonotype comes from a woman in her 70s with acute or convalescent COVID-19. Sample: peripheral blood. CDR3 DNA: TGTGCCAGCAGCCACCATGACAGCCGCCCTGGAAACACCATATATTTT. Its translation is CASSHHDSRPGNTIYF.